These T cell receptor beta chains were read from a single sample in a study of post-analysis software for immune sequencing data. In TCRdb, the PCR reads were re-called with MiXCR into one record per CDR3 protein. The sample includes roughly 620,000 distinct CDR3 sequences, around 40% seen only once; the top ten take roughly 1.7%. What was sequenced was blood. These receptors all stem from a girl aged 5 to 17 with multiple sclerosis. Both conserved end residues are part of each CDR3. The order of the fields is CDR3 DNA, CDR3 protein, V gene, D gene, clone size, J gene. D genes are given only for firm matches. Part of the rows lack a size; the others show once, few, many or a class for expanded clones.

DNA: TGTGCCACCAGTGATCCAGGGACAGATACGCAGTATTTT
CDR3: CATSDPGTDTQYF
V: TRBV24-1
D: -
size: -
J: TRBJ2-3

DNA: TGTGCCAGCAGTCCGGCCCGGGACAGGGCTGGAGGAAGGCTGTTCTTC
CDR3: CASSPARDRAGGRLFF
V: TRBV13
D: TRBD1
size: -
J: TRBJ2-1

DNA: TGTGCCAGCACCTACCTCCTCTACAATGAGCAGTTCTTC
CDR3: CASTYLLYNEQFF
V: TRBV6-1
D: -
size: few
J: TRBJ2-1

DNA: TGTGCCAGCAGCGTCGGGACAGGGAAGGGAAAAAACATTCAGTACTTC
CDR3: CASSVGTGKGKNIQYF
V: TRBV9
D: TRBD1
size: -
J: TRBJ2-4

DNA: TGTGCCTGGAGTGGAAAAAGTAGCACAGATACGCAGTATTTT
CDR3: CAWSGKSSTDTQYF
V: TRBV30
D: -
size: -
J: TRBJ2-3

DNA: TGTGCCAGCAGTTACCGCGGACTAGCCCCCAACAATGAGCAGTTCTTC
CDR3: CASSYRGLAPNNEQFF
V: TRBV6-5
D: TRBD2
size: -
J: TRBJ2-1

DNA: TGTGCCAGCAGTTTGGGGATTACTAACTATGGCTACACCTTC
CDR3: CASSLGITNYGYTF
V: TRBV12-3/TRBV12-4
D: -
size: -
J: TRBJ1-2

DNA: TGTGCCAGCAGTCCCCTGGGGGGGTTTGTCTACGAGCAGTACTTC
CDR3: CASSPLGGFVYEQYF
V: TRBV12-3/TRBV12-4
D: TRBD2
size: few
J: TRBJ2-7

DNA: TGCGCCAGCAGCCAAGCACTCTACAATGAGCAGTACTTC
CDR3: CASSQALYNEQYF
V: TRBV4-1
D: -
size: once
J: TRBJ2-7

DNA: TGCGCCAGCAGCCGAACTCAGACAGGCGAGCAGTTCTTC
CDR3: CASSRTQTGEQFF
V: TRBV4-1
D: -
size: -
J: TRBJ2-1

DNA: TGCAGTGCTAGAGTAACAGGGGCAGGATACACCTTC
CDR3: CSARVTGAGYTF
V: TRBV20-1
D: TRBD1
size: -
J: TRBJ1-2

DNA: TGTGCCAGCAGCCGGAACAGGGGCCTTTACAATGAGCAGTTCTTC
CDR3: CASSRNRGLYNEQFF
V: TRBV12-3/TRBV12-4
D: TRBD1
size: few
J: TRBJ2-1

DNA: TGTGCCAGCAACACGGGGGGGCAGGGAGTCGGGGAGCTGTTTTTT
CDR3: CASNTGGQGVGELFF
V: TRBV3-1
D: TRBD2
size: -
J: TRBJ2-2

DNA: TGCAGTGCCGGGACTAGCGACACAGATACGCAGTATTTT
CDR3: CSAGTSDTDTQYF
V: TRBV20-1
D: TRBD2
size: few
J: TRBJ2-3

DNA: TGCGCCAGCAGCTTGGAGCGGGAGGAAGATACGCAGTATTTT
CDR3: CASSLEREEDTQYF
V: TRBV5-1
D: TRBD2
size: once
J: TRBJ2-3

DNA: TGTGCCAGCAGTCAAGGGGGGAAGCAGTTCTTC
CDR3: CASSQGGKQFF
V: TRBV6-6
D: -
size: -
J: TRBJ2-1

DNA: TGTGCCAGTTGGGAGGGGAAACGGTATAATTCACCCCTCCACTTT
CDR3: CASWEGKRYNSPLHF
V: TRBV6-5
D: -
size: -
J: TRBJ1-6

DNA: TGCAGCGTGGGACAGTATTACTACGAGCAGTACTTC
CDR3: CSVGQYYYEQYF
V: TRBV29-1
D: TRBD1
size: -
J: TRBJ2-7

DNA: TGTGCCAGCAGCACCCGGACAGGGGACCAGTGGCCCCAGCATTTT
CDR3: CASSTRTGDQWPQHF
V: TRBV7-2
D: TRBD1
size: -
J: TRBJ1-5

DNA: TGCAGTGCTAGACCTAGTGCACAGACCACTCGGGGGACCCAGTACTTC
CDR3: CSARPSAQTTRGTQYF
V: TRBV20-1
D: -
size: once
J: TRBJ2-5

DNA: TGTGCCAGCAGTCCACGGTACGGGAGTCTCTACGAGCAGTACTTC
CDR3: CASSPRYGSLYEQYF
V: TRBV2
D: -
size: -
J: TRBJ2-7

DNA: TGTGCCAGCAACGTAGGACTAGGTTACCACGAGCAGTACTTC
CDR3: CASNVGLGYHEQYF
V: TRBV6-5
D: TRBD2
size: -
J: TRBJ2-7

DNA: TGTGCCAGCAGTTTACAACTAGCGGGAGCACGTGAGCAGTTCTTC
CDR3: CASSLQLAGAREQFF
V: TRBV12-3/TRBV12-4
D: TRBD2
size: few
J: TRBJ2-1